The TCR beta chain under discussion was sequenced for a study of blood T cells in healthy people across ages. This clonotype appeared a single time. Primed by a sample-barcoded 5' primer and a J-beta primer mix, a second PCR proceeded for about 6 to 11 cycles. TCRdb re-derived calls from the 5' RACE reads in MiXCR, one entry per CDR3 protein. This sample has around 780,000 distinct CDR3 sequences, with more than 55% found just once. From germline, CDR1 is DFQATT and CDR2 SNEGSKA (reference sequence). The CDR3 is 15 amino acids. With 0 bases clipped from V and 3 bases from J, the junction kept 4 bases outside the gene matches.

The chain joins TRBV20-1 to TRBJ1-5, with 8 bases lining up with TRBD1. This TCR derives from a man in his forties or fifties in good health. The source material was blood. In nucleotides, the CDR3 is TGCAGTGCTAGAGATGGACAGGGACTCAATCAGCCCCAGCATTTT. Amino acid sequence: CSARDGQGLNQPQHF.